The TCR beta chain under discussion was sequenced for a study of T cells in Graves' hyperthyroidism and ophthalmopathy. This CDR3 comprises 15 residues. The V and J ends lost 2 bases and 3 bases respectively, with 12 bases between them. CDR1 and CDR2 from the germline V gene are LNHDA and SQIVND (reference sequence). Template material for amplifying TCR beta CDR3 regions consisted of RNA transcripts. First-round RT-PCR with HTBI primers amplified the TCR CDR3 region. TCRdb re-analysed the multiplex PCR reads in MiXCR, keeping a single row per CDR3 protein. The sample consists of roughly 240,000 distinct CDR3 sequences, over 15% of them appearing once. Only one count was recorded for this clonotype. It may be a read error: a sequence one base away is much more abundant.

The receptor was isolated from a woman between 18 and 30 years old with Graves' ophthalmopathy. The rearrangement joins TRBV19 to TRBJ2-3; D is uncertain. The sequencing input was blood. The CDR3 reads CASSITRVVTDTQYF. For the CDR3, the DNA is TGTGCCAGTAGTATAACACGGGTGGTGACAGATACGCAGTATTTT.